A single sample gave rise to the 21 T cell receptor beta chains below, sequenced in a study of graft-versus-host responses after intestinal transplantation. The method was immunoSEQ multiplex PCR; TCRdb's version includes in-frame clones alone and lacks a portion of them. The sample carries 95,000 to 130,000 clones, about nine tenths recorded once. Antigens for these TCRs are unknown. Sequencing was performed on unstimulated CD4+ T cells sorted from spleen or lymph node cells, taken before intestinal transplant. The receptors shown here come from a human donor who received an intestinal transplant.

The rearrangement joins TRBV9 to TRBJ1-3; tentative D call: TRBD1 (5 bases). Trimming removed 4 bases from V and 0 bases from J, with 8 bases in between. The CDR3 is 14 residues long. The V gene's germline CDR1 is SGDLS and CDR2 YYNGEE. In DNA form, the CDR3 reads TGTGCCAGCAGCTCAGGGTTCTCTGGAAACACCATATATTTT. It encodes CASSSGFSGNTIYF. The full variable domain, with the rest looked up from reference TRBV9 and TRBJ1-3, is DSGVTQTPKHLITATGQRVTLRCSPRSGDLSVYWYQQSLDQGLQFLIQYYNGEERAKGNILERFSAQQFPDLHSELNLSSLELGDSALYFCASSSGFSGNTIYFGEGSWLTVV.

The V gene is TRBV6-1, the J gene TRBJ1-2; 7 bases align to TRBD1. This CDR3 has 14 amino acids. V lost 4 bases, J lost 8 bases, and 10 bases stayed unmatched. CDR1 is MNHNS and CDR2 is SASEGT in the germline V gene. DNA of the CDR3: TGTGCCAGCAGTGTTACAGGGGCCCCCCGAGGCTACACCTTC. As protein: CASSVTGAPRGYTF.

V usage is TRBV20-1 and J usage is TRBJ1-1; D is unclear. CDR3 length equals 11 residues. The germline CDR1 and CDR2 sequences are DFQATT and SNEGSKA (reference sequence). V gave up 2 bases and J gave up 11 bases, with 12 bases separating them. DNA for the CDR3: TGCAGTGCTAGAAACCCCCTTGAGGCTTTCTTT. This codes for CSARNPLEAFF.

The genes are TRBV2 and TRBJ2-1, with TRBD2 matching 7 bases. The CDR3 is 12 amino acids. The V and J ends lost 7 bases and 6 bases, in that order; junction bases with no gene match: 3. Per the germline V gene, CDR1 is SNHLY and CDR2 is FYNNEI. CDR3 sequence (DNA): TGTGCCAGCACCCCTAGCGGCAATGAGCAGTTCTTC. It codes for CASTPSGNEQFF.

The rearrangement joins TRBV5-6 to TRBJ1-2, with D possibly matching TRBD1 (6 bases). Trimming took off 2 bases at V and 2 bases at J, with 13 bases between the two ends. The CDR3 is made up of 15 amino acids. Germline V lookup: CDR1 SGHDT, CDR2 YYEEEE. CDR3 sequence: CASSFGHQGNYGYTF. DNA for the CDR3: TGTGCCAGCAGCTTCGGACACCAGGGGAACTATGGCTACACCTTC.

The chain has TRBV27 and TRBJ2-1, with 8 nucleotides matching TRBD1. The germline CDR1 and CDR2 sequences are MNHEY and SMNVEV (reference sequence). The CDR3 covers 14 residues. V lost 6 bases to trimming and J lost 6 bases; unmatched junction nucleotides: 7. The CDR3 is CASSPRTGTNEQFF. The CDR3 region has the DNA TGTGCCAGCAGCCCGCGGACAGGGACCAATGAGCAGTTCTTC.

This clone was recorded only once. This sequence joins TRBV6-1 and TRBJ2-1, with a weak D call TRBD2 (6 bases). The CDR3 runs to 12 residues. V was pared by 8 bases and J by 7 bases, with 12 bases between. The germline CDR1 and CDR2 sequences are MNHNS and SASEGT. Written as DNA, the CDR3 is TGTGCCAGCCGGAGCGGGTATAATGAGCAGTTCTTC. Encoded protein: CASRSGYNEQFF.

This chain links TRBV18 with TRBJ1-5; 9 nucleotides agree with TRBD1. Germline CDR1 and CDR2: KGHSH and LQKENI. The trim removed 3 bases at V and 5 bases at J, leaving 8 bases unmatched. The CDR3 contains 16 residues. Written as DNA, the CDR3 is TGTGCCAGCTCACCTGGGACAGGGAGACCCGATCAGCCCCAGCATTTT. Its translation: CASSPGTGRPDQPQHF.

The gene calls are TRBV5-1 and TRBJ2-1; D unresolved. Germline loops: CDR1 SGHRS, CDR2 YFSETQ. V lost 2 bases to trimming and J lost 6 bases, with 6 bases between them. This CDR3 spans 12 amino acids. CDR3 region: CASSLAFNEQFF. CDR3 nucleotides: TGCGCCAGCAGCTTAGCTTTCAATGAGCAGTTCTTC.

This chain uses TRBV25-1 with TRBJ2-7, with D perhaps TRBD2 (7 bases). Between the trimmed V and J ends, which lost 2 bases and 1 base, there was a span of 15 bases. This CDR3 has 16 residues. CDR1 is MGHDK and CDR2 is SYGVNS in the germline V gene. The CDR3: CASSEALGGGSYEQYF. The CDR3 nucleotides are TGTGCCAGCAGTGAAGCCCTAGGGGGGGGGTCCTACGAGCAGTACTTC.

This rearrangement joins TRBV5-1 to TRBJ1-4; TRBD1 agrees at 12 bases. V lost 1 base and J lost 7; bases outside the gene matches: 2. Germline loops: CDR1 SGHRS, CDR2 YFSETQ. The CDR3 is made up of 15 amino acids. The CDR3 DNA reads TGCGCCAGCAGCTTGTGGGGACAGGGGGCTGAAAAACTGTTTTTT. Translated, it gives CASSLWGQGAEKLFF.

The chain joins TRBV7-3 to TRBJ2-1; 8 bases match TRBD1. The CDR3 has 13 amino acids. Germline loops: CDR1 SGHTA, CDR2 FQGTGA. The V gene end was trimmed by 5 bases and the J gene end by 10 bases; junction bases not matched to a gene: 7. The CDR3, as DNA: TGTGCCAGCAGCACCACAGGGGGAGAAGAGCAGTTCTTC. Protein: CASSTTGGEEQFF. Full variable domain (rest looked up from reference TRBV7-3 and TRBJ2-1): GAGVSQTPSNKVTEKGKYVELRCDPISGHTALYWYRQSLGQGPEFLIYFQGTGAADDSGLPNDRFFAVRPEGSVSTLKIQRTERGDSAVYLCASSTTGGEEQFFGPGTRLTVL.

This chain links TRBV11-2 with TRBJ1-1; tentative D call: TRBD1 (6 bases). Trimming shortened V by 3 bases and J by 1 base, and 9 bases separated the two germline ends. This CDR3 region has 14 residues. The V gene's germline CDR1 is SGHAT and CDR2 FQNNGV. Here the CDR3 reads CASSFGQWNTEAFF. DNA for the CDR3: TGTGCCAGCAGCTTCGGACAGTGGAACACTGAAGCTTTCTTT.

V is TRBV19 and J is TRBJ2-4; D is unresolved. This CDR3 is 12 amino acids long. V was pared by 5 bases and J by 4 bases, with 6 bases between. In germline, CDR1 is LNHDA, CDR2 SQIVND (reference sequence). The CDR3 DNA reads TGTGCCAGTAGTCCCGGGAAAAACATTCAGTACTTC. Translation: CASSPGKNIQYF.

The genes are TRBV5-1 and TRBJ1-1; 8 nucleotides agree with TRBD1. Trimming at V came to 4 bases and at J to 1 base, leaving 9 bases not matched to a gene. Germline CDR1 SGHRS, CDR2 YFSETQ. This CDR3 has 16 residues. DNA of the CDR3: TGCGCCAGCAGCCTTAGGACAGGGTCCGGGAACACTGAAGCTTTCTTT. Its protein product is CASSLRTGSGNTEAFF.

The chain recombines TRBV19 with TRBJ2-3, with D possibly being TRBD1 (6 bases). The V gene lost 5 bases and the J gene lost 3 bases, with 18 bases spanning the gap. The CDR3 extends over 16 amino acids. The germline V gene encodes CDR1 LNHDA and CDR2 SQIVND (reference sequence). CDR3 loop: CASSSGQGWWTDTQYF. In nucleotides, the CDR3 is TGTGCCAGTAGTTCCGGGCAGGGGTGGTGGACAGATACGCAGTATTTT.

The chain joins TRBV4-3 to TRBJ2-3; a weak D match, TRBD2 (5 bases). Germline V CDR1 and CDR2: LGHNA, YSLEER. The CDR3 runs 15 residues. Trimming shortened V by 0 bases and J by 0 bases, and 7 bases separated the two germline ends. The CDR3 is CASSQERTSTDTQYF. In nucleotides, the CDR3 is TGCGCCAGCAGCCAAGAGAGGACTAGCACAGATACGCAGTATTTT.

This clone appeared once. The chain carries TRBV2 and TRBJ2-4; 7 bases match TRBD1. After removal of 2 bases from V and 2 bases from J, the junction contained 3 bases not matched to a gene. CDR3 size: 15 residues. Germline assignment: CDR1 SNHLY and CDR2 FYNNEI. The CDR3 nucleotides are TGTGCCAGCAGTGAACAGGGGGTGTCCAAAAACATTCAGTACTTC. Translation gives CASSEQGVSKNIQYF.

The chain combines TRBV5-1 with TRBJ2-3, with 8 bases that match TRBD1. The germline V gene has CDR1 SGHRS and CDR2 YFSETQ. The CDR3 is made up of 16 amino acids. The trim removed 4 bases at V and 8 bases at J, leaving 15 bases unmatched. Here the CDR3 reads CASSGNWTGRGGTQYF. The CDR3 nucleotides read TGCGCCAGCAGCGGAAATTGGACAGGGAGAGGGGGTACGCAGTATTTT.

The V call is TRBV30, the J call TRBJ1-6; D perhaps matches TRBD1 (5 bases). Germline lookup yields CDR1 GTSNPN and CDR2 SVGIG (reference sequence). V lost 0 bases and J 3 bases, leaving 9 bases between the germline ends. The CDR3 is made up of 15 amino acids. CDR3 sequence (DNA): TGTGCCTGGAGTGTACGGGGACTCTATAATTCACCCCTCCACTTT. This encodes CAWSVRGLYNSPLHF. The full variable domain, its missing parts supplied by reference TRBV30 and TRBJ1-6, is SQTIHQWPATLVQPVGSPLSLECTVEGTSNPNLYWYRQAAGRGLQLLFYSVGIGQISSEVPQNLSASRPQDRQFILSSKKLLLSDSGFYLCAWSVRGLYNSPLHFGNGTRLTVT.

The V and J genes are TRBV25-1 and TRBJ2-7; TRBD2 matches at 7 bases. The CDR3 length is 16 residues. The J segment lost 0 bases and the V segment lost 3 bases, leaving 8 bases of the junction unmatched. Per the germline V gene, CDR1 is MGHDK and CDR2 is SYGVNS. CDR3 DNA sequence: TGTGCCAGCAGTGAGGGCGGGGGTCCCTACTCCTACGAGCAGTACTTC. Protein: CASSEGGGPYSYEQYF.